This record covers a single T cell receptor beta chain. This clonotype was detected many times. Its antigen is not yet known. The record has no base qualities; no much larger clone is one base away. This sample is part of a study of CD8 T cells in ankylosing spondylitis (dated by TCRdb to 2017 to 2019). A note on the overall study: The study set out to find disease-linked TCR variants by profiling T cell receptor beta repertoires in ankylosing spondylitis patients and healthy donors. The whole study cohort included over a hundred healthy donors and around 24 ankylosing spondylitis patients. Peripheral blood samples were taken, and synovial fluid was additionally collected from ankylosing spondylitis patients. Broader findings and caveats from the paper: A CD8+ phenotype was shown by the disease-linked clones, which were found at relatively low frequencies in peripheral blood. According to the report, matched synovial fluid samples from ankylosing spondylitis patients were significantly enriched for the disease-linked clones. Blood from ankylosing spondylitis patients appeared to be characterized by a TCR beta motif made up of under ten highly homologous amino acid variants. Some of the motif variants had been reported before in the synovial fluid and blood of reactive arthritis patients, a finding that suggests common disease-initiation mechanisms.

The germline V gene specifies ENHRY as CDR1 and SYGVKD as CDR2. V has 3 bases trimmed and J has 2 bases trimmed; junction bases matching no gene number 2. Taken from cysteine to phenylalanine, the CDR3 has 14 residues. CDR3 DNA only is kept here, 42 bases in frame from base 1. TCRdb shows the sequencer as Illumina HiSeq 2500. Quantitative 5'-RACE with molecular barcodes was the method used to prepare the TCR beta libraries. Concerning the study's data processing: Disease-linked TCR variants were identified with a new computational method built on a probabilistic model of VDJ rearrangement. TCRdb passed the public sequencing reads through fastp at Q25 and MiXCR, retaining productive beta sequences. Rows matching on CDR3 protein sequence are summarized as one entry with the most common DNA and genes. The V and J calls here are based on TCRdb, not the publication. The sample table shows under 250,000 distinct CDR3 sequences, and roughly 10% are seen once. The ten largest clones add up to 6.8% of the sample.

Sequenced: blood, either unsorted or a sorted T cell fraction (not recorded which). This receptor was taken from a male donor with ankylosing spondylitis or in good health (not recorded which). The chain was built from TRBV10-3 and TRBJ2-3; 7 of the junction bases match TRBD1. The nucleotide sequence reads as follows: TGTGCCATCAGTGAACAGGGGAACACAGATACGCAGTATTTT. Its protein reads: CAISEQGNTDTQYF.